Listed here are 3 T cell receptor beta chains from one sample, sequenced in a study of cytomegalovirus exposure and HLA in healthy donors. Both 60 Vbeta primers and 13 Jbeta primers went into the PCR. Some clones are missing from TCRdb's copy, which holds only in-frame ones; the method was immunoSEQ multiplex PCR. The top ten hold about 7.5% of the sample, which has some 150,000 clones, roughly 8.8% seen once. The sequenced sample was PBMCs. The source of these receptors is a woman aged 40 to 50 in good health and CMV-seropositive.

The table lists this clone with a few counts. This chain joins TRBV6-6 and TRBJ1-5; D not resolved. V lost 6 bases and J 3 bases, leaving 9 bases between the germline ends. The CDR3 consists of 13 residues. Germline CDR1 is MNHNY and CDR2 is SVGAGI (reference sequence). CDR3 sequence (DNA): TGTGCCAGCAGCACCTGGCCCAATCAGCCCCAGCATTTT. Residues: CASSTWPNQPQHF.

This clone was seen a few times. The rearrangement links TRBV6-5 to TRBJ1-6; the D is unclear. V was cut by 6 bases and J by 14 bases, with 20 bases left in between. CDR1 is MNHEY, CDR2 SVGAGI, per germline. This CDR3 has 14 residues. The CDR3 nucleotides read TGTGCCAGCAGCTCCCGGGCTCGGGGTGGAACCCTCCACTTT. This sequence encodes CASSSRARGGTLHF.

This chain connects TRBV9 to TRBJ2-1, with TRBD2 matching 10 bases. This CDR3 is 16 amino acids long. V lost 3 bases to trimming and J lost 7 bases; unmatched junction nucleotides: 10. Per the germline V gene, CDR1 is SGDLS and CDR2 is YYNGEE. CDR3 sequence reads: CASSDAGTSAWNEQFF. The CDR3 DNA follows: TGTGCCAGCAGCGATGCGGGGACTAGCGCTTGGAATGAGCAGTTCTTC.